This T cell receptor (beta chain) was profiled in a study of blood T cells in healthy people across ages. Germline V gives CDR1 SGHVS, CDR2 FQNEAQ. The CDR3 sequence is 16 residues long. With 2 bases clipped from V and 7 bases from J, the junction kept 8 bases outside the gene matches. A second PCR, run for about 6 to 12 cycles, used a sample-barcoded 5' primer plus a J-beta primer mix. TCRdb re-called the 5' RACE reads with MiXCR, one entry per CDR3 protein. Of around 780,000 distinct CDR3 sequences in the sample, more than 55% were seen once. Donors were healthy Caucasian individuals from Russia aged roughly 6 to 95.

The chain employs TRBV7-8 and TRBJ2-3; TRBD2 matches at 11 bases. This TCR came from a man between 40 and 49 years old in good health. Sequencing used blood. DNA of the CDR3: TGTGCCAGCAGCTTAAGTAGCGGGGGGGCCACCCATACGCAGTATTTT. This encodes CASSLSSGGATHTQYF.